These 9 T cell receptor beta chains share one sample of origin, sequenced in a study of T cells in localized non-small cell lung cancer. Measured with immunoSEQ multiplex PCR; TCRdb has only the in-frame clones, and not every one. The sample has 90,000 or so clones; approximately 86% are singletons. Sequenced here: peripheral blood, sampled before any cancer treatment. The origin of the receptors is a man between 40 and 69 years old with stage I squamous cell lung carcinoma.

The chain employs TRBV6-5 and TRBJ1-1, with 8 nucleotides matching TRBD1. Germline trimming cut 2 bases from V and 8 bases from J; bases unmatched to any gene: 7. Germline lookup yields CDR1 MNHEY and CDR2 SVGAGI. The length of the CDR3 is 14 residues. The DNA of the CDR3 is TGTGCCAGCAGTTACAAGTCAGGGGGCTTAGAAGCTTTCTTT. Its translation is CASSYKSGGLEAFF.

The V gene is TRBV5-6, the J gene TRBJ1-2, with unresolved D. This CDR3 has 15 residues. Germline V gene data show CDR1 as SGHDT and CDR2 as YYEEEE. V was pared by 4 bases and J by 2 bases, with 15 bases between. This chain's CDR3 is CASSPPGTLNYGYTF. The CDR3 DNA reads TGTGCCAGCAGCCCTCCGGGAACCTTAAACTATGGCTACACCTTC.

The chain recombines TRBV18 with TRBJ2-7, with D possibly TRBD1 on 6 matching bases. V was trimmed by 2 bases and J by 4 bases, leaving 15 bases between them. Per germline, CDR1 KGHSH and CDR2 LQKENI. This CDR3 comprises 15 residues. As DNA, the CDR3 is TGTGCCAGCTCACCAAATAGCAGGGGCTCGTACGAGCAGTACTTC. Encoded protein: CASSPNSRGSYEQYF.

This clone was seen a handful of times. The chain employs TRBV5-1 and TRBJ2-3; weak D call: TRBD2 (6 bases). The CDR3 is 16 residues long. V was cut by 3 bases and J by 6 bases, with 20 bases left in between. CDR1 and CDR2 (germline): SGHRS, YFSETQ. The CDR3 spells CASSSGRQGITDTQYF. In DNA, the CDR3 is TGCGCCAGCAGCTCTGGGAGGCAGGGAATCACGGATACGCAGTATTTT.

The V gene is TRBV6-5, the J gene TRBJ2-7; 8 bases fit TRBD1. This CDR3 has 13 residues. Germline trimming cut 7 bases from V and 7 bases from J; bases unmatched to any gene: 9. Germline values: CDR1 MNHEY, CDR2 SVGAGI. The CDR3 sequence is CASNQGAFGEQYF. The CDR3 DNA reads TGTGCCAGCAATCAGGGGGCATTTGGGGAGCAGTACTTC.

The genes are TRBV14 and TRBJ2-2; 9 bases map to TRBD1. Germline trimming cut 4 bases from V and 7 bases from J; bases unmatched to any gene: 10. The germline gives CDR1 SGHDN, CDR2 FVKESK. CDR3 length equals 16 residues. CDR3 sequence: CASSRWTGDRRGELFF. The CDR3 region has the DNA TGTGCCAGCAGCCGATGGACAGGGGACCGACGCGGGGAGCTGTTTTTT. The full variable domain, in which reference TRBV14 and TRBJ2-2 provide the parts outside the CDR3, is EAGVTQFPSHSVIEKGQTVTLRCDPISGHDNLYWYRRVMGKEIKFLLHFVKESKQDESGMPNNRFLAERTGGTYSTLKVQPAELEDSGVYFCASSRWTGDRRGELFFGEGSRLTVL.

V usage is TRBV4-2 and J usage is TRBJ1-1; the match to TRBD1 covers 8 bases. CDR3 length: 14 amino acids. CDR1 is LGHNA, CDR2 YNFKEQ, per germline. Trimming took 6 bases from V and 1 from J; bases not matched to a gene: 4. DNA for the CDR3: TGTGCCAGCAGTTCAGGGGGCAGGAACACTGAAGCTTTCTTT. It encodes CASSSGGRNTEAFF.

V and J are TRBV28 and TRBJ1-5; D is perhaps TRBD1 (6 bases). Trimming removed 4 bases at V and 4 bases at J, with 14 bases between. This CDR3 is 15 amino acids long. CDR1 is MDHEN, CDR2 SYDVKM, per germline. The CDR3 bases are TGTGCCAGCAGTTCCACGGGACACGGGAATCAGCCCCAGCATTTT. Translated: CASSSTGHGNQPQHF.

This chain uses TRBV7-8 with TRBJ1-1; the match to TRBD1 covers 8 bases. Germline trimming cut 1 base from V and 4 bases from J; bases unmatched to any gene: 5. Germline CDR1 SGHVS, CDR2 FQNEAQ. This CDR3 spans 15 amino acids. The DNA of the CDR3 is TGTGCCAGCAGCTTAGAGGACAGGGATCGCACTGAAGCTTTCTTT. This codes for CASSLEDRDRTEAFF.